The 30 T cell receptor beta chains listed next were all sequenced from one sample in a study of response to subunit inactivated influenza vaccine. MiXCR, run by TCRdb on the RT-PCR reads, gives a single entry per CDR3 protein. The table shows about 520,000 distinct CDR3 sequences, with roughly 25% occurring only once. This sample comprised CD4+ T cells sorted from PBMCs, obtained around 5 days after vaccination. All receptors come from a man aged 50 or older who received an inactivated influenza vaccine.

The V and J genes are TRBV6-1 and TRBJ2-2; 8 nucleotides agree with TRBD1. The V segment lost 2 bases and the J segment 4 bases; nucleotides outside the gene matches: 3. Germline loops: CDR1 MNHNS, CDR2 SASEGT. The CDR3 extends over 15 amino acids. The CDR3 here is CASSEQGAGTGELFF. As DNA, the CDR3 is TGTGCCAGCAGTGAACAGGGGGCCGGCACCGGGGAGCTGTTTTTT.

This clonotype appeared a few times. CDR3 coding DNA: TGTGCCAGCAGTTCAGGAGGGGTAGACAGTTTTACAGATACGCAGTATTTT. Encoded protein: CASSSGGVDSFTDTQYF. This chain connects TRBV28 to TRBJ2-3, with D tentatively TRBD2 (6 bases). Germline lookup yields CDR1 MDHEN and CDR2 SYDVKM. The length of the CDR3 is 17 residues. V lost 4 bases to trimming and J lost 3 bases, with 20 bases between them.

This CDR3 is CASRRQGAGTGELFF. CDR3 DNA: TGTGCCAGCAGGCGACAGGGGGCTGGCACCGGGGAGCTGTTTTTT. The chain is built from TRBV6-1 and TRBJ2-2; TRBD1 agrees at 10 bases. Germline CDR1 reads MNHNS; CDR2 reads SASEGT. The trim removed 6 bases at V and 4 bases at J, leaving 5 bases unmatched. The CDR3 loop spans 15 amino acids.

This clonotype appeared a few times. The gene calls are TRBV7-2 and TRBJ2-5, with D perhaps matching TRBD1 (6 bases). CDR1 SGHTA and CDR2 FQGNSA come from the germline V gene. The CDR3 extends over 11 amino acids. Deletions cut 4 bases from V and 14 bases from J, with 14 bases between. The chain's CDR3 is CASSSARDIYF. The CDR3 DNA reads TGTGCCAGCAGCTCAGCAAGGGACATCTACTTC.

This clonotype was recorded a few times. The gene calls are TRBV7-9 and TRBJ2-3; TRBD2 matches 7 bases. The CDR3 consists of 16 residues. Germline V gene lookup returns CDR1 SEHNR and CDR2 FQNEAQ (reference sequence). After removal of 1 base from V and 3 bases from J, the junction contained 7 bases not matched to a gene. In nucleotides, the CDR3 is TGTGCCAGCAGCTTAGGGCTAGCGGAGGTGACAGATACGCAGTATTTT. Translating gives CASSLGLAEVTDTQYF.

The chain carries TRBV28 and TRBJ1-2, with 8 bases lining up with TRBD1. Germline loops: CDR1 MDHEN, CDR2 SYDVKM. CDR3 length: 13 residues. Germline trimming cut 5 bases from V and 6 bases from J; bases unmatched to any gene: 5. The CDR3 protein is CASSRGQGHGYTF. CDR3 coding DNA: TGTGCCAGCAGTCGCGGACAGGGCCATGGCTACACCTTC.

This sequence joins TRBV11-1 and TRBJ2-2; D gene ambiguous. V was pared by 6 bases and J by 7 bases, with 12 bases between. Germline assignment: CDR1 SGHAT and CDR2 FQDESV (reference sequence). This CDR3 has 13 amino acids. The CDR3 reads CASSSGSGGELFF. The CDR3, as DNA: TGTGCCAGCAGTTCCGGGTCTGGCGGGGAGCTGTTTTTT.

This clonotype was counted only a few times. The chain has TRBV4-2 and TRBJ1-5, with D perhaps matching TRBD1 (6 bases). V lost 3 bases, J lost 6 bases, and 15 bases lay in between. The length of the CDR3 is 15 residues. The germline gives CDR1 LGHNA, CDR2 YNFKEQ. CDR3 sequence (DNA): TGTGCCAGCAGCCAGGGGTCGCAGGGGATTCAGCCCCAGCATTTT. Translation: CASSQGSQGIQPQHF.

A few counts support this clonotype. The rearrangement uses TRBV9 and TRBJ2-6, with D uncertain. The CDR3 runs 16 residues. Germline V gives CDR1 SGDLS, CDR2 YYNGEE. V was clipped by 3 bases and J by 2 bases, with 12 bases between them. The CDR3 coding sequence is TGTGCCAGCAGCGCCCAGTGGCAAACTGGGGCCAACGTCCTGACTTTC. Protein: CASSAQWQTGANVLTF.

The chain uses TRBV4-3 and TRBJ2-5; D may correspond to TRBD1 or TRBD2 (5 bases each). The V gene lost 2 bases and the J gene lost 2 bases, with 21 bases spanning the gap. Germline assignment: CDR1 LGHNA and CDR2 YSLEER. The CDR3 consists of 18 residues. CDR3 residues: CASSQRRFGTVQQETQYF. The CDR3, as DNA: TGCGCCAGCAGCCAAAGACGATTTGGGACCGTACAGCAAGAGACCCAGTACTTC.

The J gene is TRBJ2-1, the V gene TRBV5-1; TRBD2 agrees at 8 bases. Germline CDR1 is SGHRS and CDR2 is YFSETQ. The CDR3 runs 14 residues. The V gene end was trimmed by 6 bases and the J gene end by 3 bases; junction bases not matched to a gene: 5. The CDR3 sequence: CASTLADFYNEQFF. In nucleotides, the CDR3 is TGCGCCAGCACACTAGCGGACTTCTACAATGAGCAGTTCTTC.

This clonotype has only a few counts. The chain's CDR3 is CSARASGFYEQYF. The CDR3, as DNA: TGCAGTGCTAGAGCTAGCGGATTCTACGAGCAGTACTTC. The chain employs TRBV20-1 and TRBJ2-7, with 7 bases fitting TRBD2. CDR3 length equals 13 residues. Germline V gene data show CDR1 as DFQATT and CDR2 as SNEGSKA (reference sequence). After removal of 1 base from V and 3 bases from J, the junction contained 3 bases not matched to a gene.

This clonotype was counted a few times. The chain joins TRBV12-3 or TRBV12-4 to TRBJ1-4, with a tentative D call TRBD1 (5 bases). There are 15 residues in the CDR3. Between the trimmed V and J ends, which lost 6 bases and 7 bases, there was a span of 18 bases. The DNA of the CDR3 is TGTGCCAGCAGCGGATCCGGGGGACCCAGTGAAAAACTGTTTTTT. It encodes CASSGSGGPSEKLFF.

This clonotype has only a few counts. Here the CDR3 DNA reads TGTGCCAGCAGCAAGACAGGGGGCGGCACAGATACGCAGTATTTT. Its protein is CASSKTGGGTDTQYF. This rearrangement joins TRBV7-3 to TRBJ2-3, with TRBD1 matching over 10 bases. This CDR3 region has 15 residues. CDR1 is SGHTA and CDR2 is FQGTGA in the germline V gene. V lost 5 bases to trimming and J lost 1 base; unmatched junction nucleotides: 3.

This clonotype was counted between two and nine times. The V call is TRBV20-1, the J call TRBJ2-7; 7 nucleotides align to TRBD1. The CDR3 totals 15 residues. CDR1 and CDR2 from the germline V gene are DFQATT and SNEGSKA (reference sequence). V lost 2 bases and J lost 0; bases outside the gene matches: 7. CDR3 region: CSARLNRGSSYEQYF. DNA for the CDR3: TGCAGTGCTAGACTTAACAGGGGTAGCTCCTACGAGCAGTACTTC.

This clonotype has just a few counts. The V gene is TRBV12-3 or TRBV12-4, the J gene TRBJ2-1, with a weak D call TRBD1 (6 bases). The CDR3 consists of 17 residues. V lost 5 bases and J 0 bases, leaving 17 bases between the germline ends. The CDR3 DNA sequence: TGTGCCAGCAGTCCCAGGACAGCCTCGAACTCCTACAATGAGCAGTTCTTC. It is translated as CASSPRTASNSYNEQFF.

The rearrangement joins TRBV20-1 to TRBJ2-7, with a possible D match to TRBD2 (6 bases). The ends were cut back, 4 bases at V and 2 bases at J, with 15 bases in the middle. This CDR3 has 14 amino acids. Germline V CDR1 and CDR2: DFQATT, SNEGSKA (reference sequence). CDR3 DNA sequence: TGCAGTGCTAAACCCGGGACTGGAGCCTACGAGCAGTACTTC. Protein: CSAKPGTGAYEQYF.

In this sample, this clonotype turned up a few times. The chain links TRBV7-9 to TRBJ2-6, with a possible D match to TRBD1 (5 bases). Germline V gene data show CDR1 as SEHNR and CDR2 as FQNEAQ (reference sequence). The CDR3 is 17 amino acids. V lost 5 bases, J lost 0 bases, and 14 bases lay in between. CDR3 sequence: CASSADRQISGANVLTF. CDR3 coding DNA: TGTGCCAGCAGCGCAGACAGACAAATCTCTGGGGCCAACGTCCTGACTTTC.

The rearrangement links TRBV20-1 to TRBJ2-3; 8 bases line up with TRBD1. V shed 0 bases, J shed 4 bases, and the junction held 6 bases outside the gene matches. CDR1 and CDR2 from the germline V gene are DFQATT and SNEGSKA (reference sequence). The CDR3 covers 15 residues. CDR3 bases: TGCAGTGCTAGAGATCTCTCCAGGGGGCCAGATACGCAGTATTTT. It yields the protein CSARDLSRGPDTQYF.

V usage is TRBV20-1 and J usage is TRBJ2-5, with D unclear. Trimming took off 0 bases at V and 1 base at J, with 9 bases between the two ends. Per the germline V gene, CDR1 is DFQATT and CDR2 is SNEGSKA (reference sequence). This CDR3 comprises 14 residues. CDR3 amino acids: CSARESTRQETQYF. Here the CDR3 DNA reads TGCAGTGCTAGAGAAAGTACTCGCCAAGAGACCCAGTACTTC.

The V gene is TRBV20-1, the J gene TRBJ2-7; TRBD2 agrees at 10 bases. This CDR3 region has 15 residues. CDR1 is DFQATT and CDR2 is SNEGSKA in the germline V gene (reference sequence). Unmatched junction bases numbered 9, after V lost 3 bases and J lost 4 bases. In DNA, the CDR3 is TGCAGTGCTAGCGCCCTAGCGGGAGTTGGGTACGAGCAGTACTTC. This encodes CSASALAGVGYEQYF.

This clonotype was observed a handful of times. The gene calls are TRBV24-1 and TRBJ2-2, with a weak D call TRBD2 (5 bases). The CDR3 has 13 residues. Trimming pared 9 bases from V and 6 bases from J, leaving 13 bases between. The germline gives CDR1 KGHDR, CDR2 SFDVKD. The CDR3 DNA reads as TGTGCCACCGGGCAAATGAGGGCCGGGGAGCTGTTTTTT. Translated, it gives CATGQMRAGELFF.

As DNA, the CDR3 is TGTGCCACTAATCATGGCGGTAATGAAAAACTGTTTTTT. Its protein product is CATNHGGNEKLFF. The chain employs TRBV10-3 and TRBJ1-4; D is ambiguous. The CDR3 extends over 13 amino acids. V lost 10 bases and J 4 bases, leaving 13 bases between the germline ends. Per the germline V gene, CDR1 is ENHRY and CDR2 is SYGVKD.

This clonotype came up once. The chain has TRBV6-1 and TRBJ2-2; tentatively, D is TRBD2 (5 bases). The CDR3 is made up of 14 amino acids. Germline-derived CDR1 and CDR2 are MNHNS and SASEGT. Trimming removed 6 bases at V and 4 bases at J, with 12 bases between. CDR3 DNA sequence: TGTGCCAGCAGGGGAGCTAGGTTCACCGGGGAGCTGTTTTTT. It encodes CASRGARFTGELFF.

This clonotype was detected only once. The chain uses TRBV7-9 and TRBJ2-3; maybe TRBD2 (6 bases). CDR3 length equals 15 residues. Trimming took 9 bases from V and 4 from J, leaving 20 bases between them. CDR1 and CDR2 from the germline V gene are SEHNR and FQNEAQ (reference sequence). The CDR3 DNA reads as TGTGCCAGTCGAGGGGAGGCGCCTAGCGCAGATACGCAGTATTTT. Translation: CASRGEAPSADTQYF.

The chain's CDR3 is CASKHRGVDTEAFF. In nucleotides, the CDR3 is TGTGCCAGCAAACACAGGGGAGTTGACACTGAAGCTTTCTTT. The chain recombines TRBV7-9 with TRBJ1-1; TRBD1 aligns across 7 bases. CDR1 and CDR2 from the germline V gene are SEHNR and FQNEAQ (reference sequence). The CDR3 totals 14 residues. The V and J ends lost 7 bases and 3 bases, in that order; junction bases with no gene match: 8.

There are a few counts of this clonotype. The V and J genes are TRBV29-1 and TRBJ2-2; TRBD1 matches at 8 bases. CDR3 length: 12 residues. Germline CDR1 is SQVTM and CDR2 is ANQGSEA. V was pared by 6 bases and J by 6 bases, with 3 bases of the junction left unmatched. As DNA, the CDR3 is TGCAGCGTCCACAGGGGGTCCGGGGAGCTGTTTTTT. Translating it yields CSVHRGSGELFF.

This clonotype appeared a few times. The chain uses TRBV20-1 and TRBJ1-1, with TRBD1 matching 8 bases. CDR3 length: 14 residues. Germline trimming cut 5 bases from V and 3 bases from J; bases unmatched to any gene: 8. Per germline, CDR1 DFQATT and CDR2 SNEGSKA (reference sequence). The CDR3 loop reads CSAPQGAGDTEAFF. CDR3 sequence (DNA): TGCAGTGCTCCGCAGGGGGCTGGGGACACTGAAGCTTTCTTT.

The J gene is TRBJ2-2, the V gene TRBV9; D uncertain. The V and J ends lost 1 base and 6 bases respectively, with 7 bases between them. Germline-derived CDR1 and CDR2 are SGDLS and YYNGEE. The CDR3 runs 13 residues. The CDR3 here is CASSVPMAGELFF. CDR3 nucleotides: TGTGCCAGCAGCGTACCGATGGCCGGGGAGCTGTTTTTT.

The V gene is TRBV5-1, the J gene TRBJ2-1; TRBD1 or TRBD2 may be the D gene (5 bases each). There are 16 residues in the CDR3. V was clipped by 5 bases and J by 2 bases, with 17 bases between them. CDR1 SGHRS and CDR2 YFSETQ come from the germline V gene. The CDR3 coding sequence is TGCGCCAGCAGTCGTTCCGGGACGTCTCCCTACAATGAGCAGTTCTTC. It specifies CASSRSGTSPYNEQFF.